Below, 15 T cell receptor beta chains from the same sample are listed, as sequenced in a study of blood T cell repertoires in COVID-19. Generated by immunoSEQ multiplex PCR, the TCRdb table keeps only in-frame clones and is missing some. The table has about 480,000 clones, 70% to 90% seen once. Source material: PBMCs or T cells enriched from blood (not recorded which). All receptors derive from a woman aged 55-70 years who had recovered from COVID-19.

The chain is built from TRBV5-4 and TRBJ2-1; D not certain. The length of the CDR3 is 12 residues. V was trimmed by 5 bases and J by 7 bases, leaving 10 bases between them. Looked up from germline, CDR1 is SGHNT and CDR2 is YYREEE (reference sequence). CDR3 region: CASSTFGNEQFF. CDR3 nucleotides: TGTGCCAGCAGTACTTTCGGGAATGAGCAGTTCTTC.

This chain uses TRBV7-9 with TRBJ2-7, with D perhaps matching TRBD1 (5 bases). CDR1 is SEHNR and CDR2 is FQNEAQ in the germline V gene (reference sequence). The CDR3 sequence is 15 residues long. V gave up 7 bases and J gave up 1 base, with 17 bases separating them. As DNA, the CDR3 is TGTGCCAGCACCCTAGGGGCAGGGTCGTCCTACGAGCAGTACTTC. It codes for CASTLGAGSSYEQYF.

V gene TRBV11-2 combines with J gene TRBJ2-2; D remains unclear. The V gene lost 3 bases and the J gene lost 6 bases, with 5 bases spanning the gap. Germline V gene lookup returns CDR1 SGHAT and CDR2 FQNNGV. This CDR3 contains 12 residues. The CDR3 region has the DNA TGTGCCAGCAGCTTCCTATCCGGGGAGCTGTTTTTT. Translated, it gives CASSFLSGELFF.

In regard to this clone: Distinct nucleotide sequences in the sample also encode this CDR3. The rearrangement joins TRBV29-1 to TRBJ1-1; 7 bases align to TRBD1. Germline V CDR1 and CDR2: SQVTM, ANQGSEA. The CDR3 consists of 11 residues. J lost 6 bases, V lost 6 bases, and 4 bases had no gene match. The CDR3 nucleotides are TGCAGCGTCGGGCAGGGGGCTGAAGCTTTCTTT. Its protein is CSVGQGAEAFF.

CDR3 bases: TGTGCCAGCAGCTTAAGTCTCCGGGGAGATACGCAGTATTTT. This gives the protein CASSLSLRGDTQYF. The genes are TRBV7-9 and TRBJ2-3, with D possibly TRBD2 on 5 matching bases. With 2 bases removed from V and 5 bases from J, the gap between germline ends came to 11 bases. Looked up from germline, CDR1 is SEHNR and CDR2 is FQNEAQ (reference sequence). This CDR3 is 14 amino acids long.

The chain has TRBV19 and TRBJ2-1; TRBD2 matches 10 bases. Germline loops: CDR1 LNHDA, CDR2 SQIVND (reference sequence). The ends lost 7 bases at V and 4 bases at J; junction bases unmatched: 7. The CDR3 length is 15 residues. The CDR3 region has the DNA TGTGCCAGTAAAGTAGCGGGGGGTGAGTACAATGAGCAGTTCTTC. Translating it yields CASKVAGGEYNEQFF.

CDR3 protein: CASNRGNSYNSPLHF. CDR3 DNA sequence: TGTGCCAGCAACAGGGGAAACTCCTATAATTCACCCCTCCACTTT. The rearrangement links TRBV2 to TRBJ1-6, with 7 bases matching TRBD1. This CDR3 comprises 15 residues. Germline assignment: CDR1 SNHLY and CDR2 FYNNEI. The trim removed 7 bases at V and 0 bases at J, leaving 3 bases unmatched.

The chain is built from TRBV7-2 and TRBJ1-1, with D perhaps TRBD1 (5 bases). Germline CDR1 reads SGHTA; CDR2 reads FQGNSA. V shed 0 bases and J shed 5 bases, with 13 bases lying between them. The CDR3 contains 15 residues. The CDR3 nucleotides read TGTGCCAGCAGCTTAGCAACCGGGGGAAGGACTGAAGCTTTCTTT. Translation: CASSLATGGRTEAFF.

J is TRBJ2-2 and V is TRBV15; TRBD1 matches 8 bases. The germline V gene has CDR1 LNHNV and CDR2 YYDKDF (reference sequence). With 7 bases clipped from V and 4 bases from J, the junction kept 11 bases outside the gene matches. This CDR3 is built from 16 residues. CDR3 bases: TGTGCCACCAACCAGGACGGGCAGGGGGCCACCGGGGAGCTGTTTTTT. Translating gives CATNQDGQGATGELFF.

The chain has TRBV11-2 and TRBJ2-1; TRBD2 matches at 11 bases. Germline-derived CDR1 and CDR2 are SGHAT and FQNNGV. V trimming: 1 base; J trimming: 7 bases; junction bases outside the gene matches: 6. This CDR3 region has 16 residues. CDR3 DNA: TGTGCCAGCAGCTTAGTTCTTAGCGGGGGGGATAATGAGCAGTTCTTC. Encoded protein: CASSLVLSGGDNEQFF.

The CDR3 is CASRRQGSVASNYGYTF. Here the CDR3 DNA reads TGTGCCAGCAGGCGACAGGGGTCCGTCGCGAGCAACTATGGCTACACCTTC. This chain links TRBV9 with TRBJ1-2; TRBD1 agrees at 8 bases. The CDR3 runs 17 residues. Germline-derived CDR1 and CDR2 are SGDLS and YYNGEE. The junction had 14 bases not matched to a gene; V was cut back by 5 bases and J by 2 bases. Filled out from reference TRBV9 and TRBJ1-2, the complete variable domain reads DSGVTQTPKHLITATGQRVTLRCSPRSGDLSVYWYQQSLDQGLQFLIQYYNGEERAKGNILERFSAQQFPDLHSELNLSSLELGDSALYFCASRRQGSVASNYGYTFGSGTRLTVV.

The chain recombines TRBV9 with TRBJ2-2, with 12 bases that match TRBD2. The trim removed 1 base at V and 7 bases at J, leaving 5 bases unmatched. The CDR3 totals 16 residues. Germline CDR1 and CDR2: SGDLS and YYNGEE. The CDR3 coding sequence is TGTGCCAGCAGCGTACTAGCGGGGGGGAGTTTCGGGGAGCTGTTTTTT. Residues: CASSVLAGGSFGELFF.

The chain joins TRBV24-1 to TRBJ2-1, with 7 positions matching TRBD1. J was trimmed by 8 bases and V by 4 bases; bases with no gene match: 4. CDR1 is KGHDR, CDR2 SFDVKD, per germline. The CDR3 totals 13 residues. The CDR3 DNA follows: TGTGCCACCAGTGACCCTGACAGGGATGAGCAGTTCTTC. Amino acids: CATSDPDRDEQFF.

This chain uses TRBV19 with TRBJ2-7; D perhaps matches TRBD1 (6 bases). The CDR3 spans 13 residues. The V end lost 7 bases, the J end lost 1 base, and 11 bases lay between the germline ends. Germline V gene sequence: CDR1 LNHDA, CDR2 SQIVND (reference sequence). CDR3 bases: TGTGCCAGTACGTCTGGACAGTCCTACGAGCAGTACGTC. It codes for CASTSGQSYEQYV.

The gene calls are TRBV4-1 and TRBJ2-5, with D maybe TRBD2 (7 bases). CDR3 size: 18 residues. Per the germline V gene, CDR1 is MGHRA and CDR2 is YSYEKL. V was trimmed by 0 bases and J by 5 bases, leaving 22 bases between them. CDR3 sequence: CASSQDFVWGGLRETQYF. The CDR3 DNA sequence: TGCGCCAGCAGCCAAGATTTCGTATGGGGGGGGCTCAGGGAGACCCAGTACTTC.